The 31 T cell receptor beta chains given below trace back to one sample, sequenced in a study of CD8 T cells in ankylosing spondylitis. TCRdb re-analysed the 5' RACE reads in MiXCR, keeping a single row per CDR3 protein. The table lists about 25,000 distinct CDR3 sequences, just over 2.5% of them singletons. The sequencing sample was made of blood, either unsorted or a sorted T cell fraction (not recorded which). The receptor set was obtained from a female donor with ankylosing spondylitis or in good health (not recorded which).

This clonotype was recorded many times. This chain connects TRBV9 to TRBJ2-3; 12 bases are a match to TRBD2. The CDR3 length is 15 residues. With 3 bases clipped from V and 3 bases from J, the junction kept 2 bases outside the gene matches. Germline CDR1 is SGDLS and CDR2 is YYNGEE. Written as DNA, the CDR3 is TGTGCCAGCAGCGCTAGCGGGAGGGGGACAGATACGCAGTATTTT. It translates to CASSASGRGTDTQYF.

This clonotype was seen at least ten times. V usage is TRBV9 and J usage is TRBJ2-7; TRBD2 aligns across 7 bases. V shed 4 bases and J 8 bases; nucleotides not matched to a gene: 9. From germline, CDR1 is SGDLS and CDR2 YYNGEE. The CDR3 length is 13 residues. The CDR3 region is CASSPPTSSQQYF. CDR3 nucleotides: TGTGCCAGCAGCCCGCCGACTAGCTCTCAGCAGTACTTC.

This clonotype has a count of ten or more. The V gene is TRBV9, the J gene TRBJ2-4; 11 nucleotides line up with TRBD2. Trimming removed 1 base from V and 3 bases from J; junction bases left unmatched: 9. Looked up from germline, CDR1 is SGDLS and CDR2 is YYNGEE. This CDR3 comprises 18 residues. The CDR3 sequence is CASSVSVAGGPGKNIQYF. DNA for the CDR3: TGTGCCAGCAGCGTAAGCGTAGCGGGGGGGCCGGGCAAAAACATTCAGTACTTC.

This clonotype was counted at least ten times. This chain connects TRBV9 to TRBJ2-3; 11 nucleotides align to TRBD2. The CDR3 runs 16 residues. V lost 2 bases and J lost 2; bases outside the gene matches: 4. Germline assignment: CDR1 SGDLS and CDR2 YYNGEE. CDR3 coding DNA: TGTGCCAGCAGCGTTATAGCGGGGGGGGTCACAGATACGCAGTATTTT. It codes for CASSVIAGGVTDTQYF.

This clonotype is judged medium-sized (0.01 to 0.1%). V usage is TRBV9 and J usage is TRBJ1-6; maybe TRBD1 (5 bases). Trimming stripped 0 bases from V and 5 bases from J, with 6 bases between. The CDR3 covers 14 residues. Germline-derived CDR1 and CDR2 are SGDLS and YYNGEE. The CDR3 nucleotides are TGTGCCAGCAGCGTAGGGGGGGATAATTCACCCCTCCACTTT. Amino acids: CASSVGGDNSPLHF.

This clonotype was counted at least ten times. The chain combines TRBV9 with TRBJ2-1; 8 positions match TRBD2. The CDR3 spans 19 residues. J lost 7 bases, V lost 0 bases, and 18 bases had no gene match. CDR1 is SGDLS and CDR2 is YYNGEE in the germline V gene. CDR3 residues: CASSVATIGVGGGQNEQFF. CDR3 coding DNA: TGTGCCAGCAGCGTAGCTACTATTGGGGTCGGGGGGGGTCAGAATGAGCAGTTCTTC.

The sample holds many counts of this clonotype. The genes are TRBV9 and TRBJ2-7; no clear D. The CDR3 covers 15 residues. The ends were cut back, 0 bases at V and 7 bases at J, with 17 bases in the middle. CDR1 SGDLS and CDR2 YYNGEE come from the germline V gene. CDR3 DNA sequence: TGTGCCAGCAGCGTAGACCACGCGGACGTCGGGGAGCAGTACTTC. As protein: CASSVDHADVGEQYF.

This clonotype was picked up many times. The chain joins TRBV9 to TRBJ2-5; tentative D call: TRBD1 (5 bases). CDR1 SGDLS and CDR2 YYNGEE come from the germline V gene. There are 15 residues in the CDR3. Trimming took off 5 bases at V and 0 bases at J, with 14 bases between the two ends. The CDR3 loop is CASSLDSWYQETQYF. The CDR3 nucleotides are TGTGCCAGCAGTCTCGACAGTTGGTACCAAGAGACCCAGTACTTC.

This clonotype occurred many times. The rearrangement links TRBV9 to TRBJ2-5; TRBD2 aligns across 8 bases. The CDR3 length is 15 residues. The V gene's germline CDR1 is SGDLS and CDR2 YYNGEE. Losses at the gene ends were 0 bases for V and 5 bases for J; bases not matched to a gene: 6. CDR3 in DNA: TGTGCCAGCAGCGTAGCTGCGGGACTAGGGGAGACCCAGTACTTC. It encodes CASSVAAGLGETQYF.

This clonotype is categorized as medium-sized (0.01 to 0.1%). As DNA, the CDR3 is TGTGCCAGCAGCGTAGCCCCCTTGAGCTCCTACAATGAGCAGTTCTTC. Protein: CASSVAPLSSYNEQFF. The rearrangement joins TRBV9 to TRBJ2-1; no clear D. V lost 0 bases, J lost 0 bases, and 10 bases lay in between. The length of the CDR3 is 16 residues. Germline V gene sequence: CDR1 SGDLS, CDR2 YYNGEE. The whole variable domain, filled in from reference TRBV9 and TRBJ2-1, reads DSGVTQTPKHLITATGQRVTLRCSPRSGDLSVYWYQQSLDQGLQFLIQYYNGEERAKGNILERFSAQQFPDLHSELNLSSLELGDSALYFCASSVAPLSSYNEQFFGPGTRLTVL.

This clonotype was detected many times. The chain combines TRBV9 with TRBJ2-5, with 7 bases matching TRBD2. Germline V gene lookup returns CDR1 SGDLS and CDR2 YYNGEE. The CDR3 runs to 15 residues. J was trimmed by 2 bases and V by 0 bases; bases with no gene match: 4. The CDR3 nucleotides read TGTGCCAGCAGCGTAGGGGGGGGAGTTCAAGAGACCCAGTACTTC. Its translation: CASSVGGGVQETQYF.

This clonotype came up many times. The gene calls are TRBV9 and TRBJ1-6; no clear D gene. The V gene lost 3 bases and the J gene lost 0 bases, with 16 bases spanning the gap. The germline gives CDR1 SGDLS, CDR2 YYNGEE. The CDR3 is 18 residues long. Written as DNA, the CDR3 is TGTGCCAGCAGCGACACCGGGCGTAGAGGCTCCTATAATTCACCCCTCCACTTT. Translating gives CASSDTGRRGSYNSPLHF.

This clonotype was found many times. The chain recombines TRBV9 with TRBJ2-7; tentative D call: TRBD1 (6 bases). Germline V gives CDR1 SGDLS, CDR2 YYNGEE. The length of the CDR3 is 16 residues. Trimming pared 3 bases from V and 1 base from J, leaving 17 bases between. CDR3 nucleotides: TGTGCCAGCAGCGCCAACCCGACAGGAAGATCCTACGAGCAGTACTTC. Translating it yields CASSANPTGRSYEQYF.

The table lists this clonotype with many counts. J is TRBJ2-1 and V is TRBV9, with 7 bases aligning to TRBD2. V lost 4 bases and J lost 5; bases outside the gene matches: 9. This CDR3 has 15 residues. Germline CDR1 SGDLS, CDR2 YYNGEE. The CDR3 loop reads CASSSRDYPDNEQFF. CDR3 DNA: TGTGCCAGCAGCTCGCGGGACTATCCCGACAATGAGCAGTTCTTC.

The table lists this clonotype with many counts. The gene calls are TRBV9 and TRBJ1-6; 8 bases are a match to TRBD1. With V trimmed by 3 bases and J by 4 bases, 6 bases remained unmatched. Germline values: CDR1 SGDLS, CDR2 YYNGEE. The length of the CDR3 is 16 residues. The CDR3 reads CASSGGTGLYNSPLHF. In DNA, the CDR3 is TGTGCCAGCAGCGGGGGGACAGGCCTTTATAATTCACCCCTCCACTTT.

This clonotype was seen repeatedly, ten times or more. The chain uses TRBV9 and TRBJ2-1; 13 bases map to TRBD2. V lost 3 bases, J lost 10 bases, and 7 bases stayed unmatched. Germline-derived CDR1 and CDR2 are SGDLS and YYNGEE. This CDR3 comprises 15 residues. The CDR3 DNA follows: TGTGCCAGCAGCGGTACTAGCGGGGGGGCCGAAGAGCAGTTCTTC. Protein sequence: CASSGTSGGAEEQFF. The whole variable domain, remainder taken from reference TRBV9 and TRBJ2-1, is DSGVTQTPKHLITATGQRVTLRCSPRSGDLSVYWYQQSLDQGLQFLIQYYNGEERAKGNILERFSAQQFPDLHSELNLSSLELGDSALYFCASSGTSGGAEEQFFGPGTRLTVL.

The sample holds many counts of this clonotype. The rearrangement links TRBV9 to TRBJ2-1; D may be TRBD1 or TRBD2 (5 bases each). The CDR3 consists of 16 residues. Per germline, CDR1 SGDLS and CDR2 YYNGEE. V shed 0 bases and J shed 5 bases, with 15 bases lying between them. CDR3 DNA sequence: TGTGCCAGCAGCGTAGCTTTAAAGGGGAGCGACAATGAGCAGTTCTTC. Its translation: CASSVALKGSDNEQFF.

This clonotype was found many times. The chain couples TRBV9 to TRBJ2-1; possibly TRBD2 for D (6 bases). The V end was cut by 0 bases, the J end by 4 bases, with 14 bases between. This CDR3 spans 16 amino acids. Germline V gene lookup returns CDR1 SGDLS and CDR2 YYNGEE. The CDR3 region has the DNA TGTGCCAGCAGCGTAGACTTTAGCGGATTATACAATGAGCAGTTCTTC. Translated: CASSVDFSGLYNEQFF.

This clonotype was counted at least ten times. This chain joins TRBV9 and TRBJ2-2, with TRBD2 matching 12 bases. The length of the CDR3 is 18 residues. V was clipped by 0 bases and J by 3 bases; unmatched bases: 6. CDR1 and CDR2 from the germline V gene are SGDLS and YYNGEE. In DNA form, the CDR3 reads TGTGCCAGCAGCGTAGGACTAGCGGGAGTCCAGGACACCGGGGAGCTGTTTTTT. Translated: CASSVGLAGVQDTGELFF.

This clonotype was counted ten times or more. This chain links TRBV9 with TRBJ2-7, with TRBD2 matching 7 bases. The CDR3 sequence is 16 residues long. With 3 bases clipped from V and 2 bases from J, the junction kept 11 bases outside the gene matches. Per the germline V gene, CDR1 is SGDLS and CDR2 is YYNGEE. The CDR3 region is CASSGEGRLGTYEQYF. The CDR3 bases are TGTGCCAGCAGCGGGGAGGGGCGACTAGGGACCTACGAGCAGTACTTC. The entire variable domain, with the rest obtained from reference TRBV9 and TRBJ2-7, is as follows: DSGVTQTPKHLITATGQRVTLRCSPRSGDLSVYWYQQSLDQGLQFLIQYYNGEERAKGNILERFSAQQFPDLHSELNLSSLELGDSALYFCASSGEGRLGTYEQYFGPGTRLTVT.

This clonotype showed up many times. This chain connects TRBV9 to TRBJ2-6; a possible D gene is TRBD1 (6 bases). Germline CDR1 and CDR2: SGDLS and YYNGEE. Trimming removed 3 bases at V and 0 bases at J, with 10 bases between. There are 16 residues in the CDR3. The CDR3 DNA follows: TGTGCCAGCAGCGCAACAGGGCGCTCTGGGGCCAACGTCCTGACTTTC. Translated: CASSATGRSGANVLTF.

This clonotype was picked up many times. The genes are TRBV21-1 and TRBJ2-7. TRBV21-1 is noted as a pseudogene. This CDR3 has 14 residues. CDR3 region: CASSIRFVSYEQYF. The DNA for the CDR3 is TGTGCCAGCAGCATTAGGTTTGTATCCTACGAGCAGTACTTC.

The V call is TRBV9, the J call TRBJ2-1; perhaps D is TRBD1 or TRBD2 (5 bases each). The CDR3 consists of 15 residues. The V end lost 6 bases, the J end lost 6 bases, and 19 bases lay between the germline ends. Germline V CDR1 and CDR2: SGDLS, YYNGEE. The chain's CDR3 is CASIVRGDLSNEQFF. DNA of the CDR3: TGTGCCAGCATCGTGAGAGGGGACCTTTCCAATGAGCAGTTCTTC. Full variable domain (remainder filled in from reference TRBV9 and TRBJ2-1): DSGVTQTPKHLITATGQRVTLRCSPRSGDLSVYWYQQSLDQGLQFLIQYYNGEERAKGNILERFSAQQFPDLHSELNLSSLELGDSALYFCASIVRGDLSNEQFFGPGTRLTVL.

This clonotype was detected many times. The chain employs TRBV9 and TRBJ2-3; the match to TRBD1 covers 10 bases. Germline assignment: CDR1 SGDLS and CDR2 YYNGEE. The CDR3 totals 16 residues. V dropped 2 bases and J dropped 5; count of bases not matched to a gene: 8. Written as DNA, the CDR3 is TGTGCCAGCAGCGTTTCCGGGACAGGGGCTGGAGATACGCAGTATTTT. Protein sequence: CASSVSGTGAGDTQYF. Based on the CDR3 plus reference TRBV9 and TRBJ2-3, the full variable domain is DSGVTQTPKHLITATGQRVTLRCSPRSGDLSVYWYQQSLDQGLQFLIQYYNGEERAKGNILERFSAQQFPDLHSELNLSSLELGDSALYFCASSVSGTGAGDTQYFGPGTRLTVL.

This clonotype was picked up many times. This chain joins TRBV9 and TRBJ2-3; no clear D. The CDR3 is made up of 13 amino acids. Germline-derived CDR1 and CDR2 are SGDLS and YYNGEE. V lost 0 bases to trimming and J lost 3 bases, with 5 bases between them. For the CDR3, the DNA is TGTGCCAGCAGCGTAGGGCTTACAGATACGCAGTATTTT. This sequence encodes CASSVGLTDTQYF.

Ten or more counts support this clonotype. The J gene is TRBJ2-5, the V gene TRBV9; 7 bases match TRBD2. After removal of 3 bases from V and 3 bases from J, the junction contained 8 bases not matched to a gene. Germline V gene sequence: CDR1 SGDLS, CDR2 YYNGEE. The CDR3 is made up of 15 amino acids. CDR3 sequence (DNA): TGTGCCAGCAGCGACGGGCCAGGGAGGGAAGAGACCCAGTACTTC. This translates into CASSDGPGREETQYF.

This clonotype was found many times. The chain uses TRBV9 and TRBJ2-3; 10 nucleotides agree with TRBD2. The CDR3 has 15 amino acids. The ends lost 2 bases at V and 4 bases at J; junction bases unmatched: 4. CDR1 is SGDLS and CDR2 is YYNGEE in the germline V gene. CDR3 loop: CASSVSSGSPDTQYF. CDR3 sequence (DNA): TGTGCCAGCAGCGTCTCTAGCGGGAGTCCAGATACGCAGTATTTT.

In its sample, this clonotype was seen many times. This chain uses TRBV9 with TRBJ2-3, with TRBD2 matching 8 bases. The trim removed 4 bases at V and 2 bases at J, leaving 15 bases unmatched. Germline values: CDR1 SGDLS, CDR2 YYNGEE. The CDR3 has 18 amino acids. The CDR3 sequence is CASSPRSGGFTTTDTQYF. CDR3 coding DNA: TGTGCCAGCAGCCCTCGCAGCGGGGGATTTACGACCACAGATACGCAGTATTTT.

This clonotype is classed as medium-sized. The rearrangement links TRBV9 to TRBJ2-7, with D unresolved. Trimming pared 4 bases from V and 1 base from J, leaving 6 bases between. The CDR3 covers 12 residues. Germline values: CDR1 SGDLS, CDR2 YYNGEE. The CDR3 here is CASSSGSYEQYF. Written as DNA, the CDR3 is TGTGCCAGCAGCTCCGGATCCTACGAGCAGTACTTC.

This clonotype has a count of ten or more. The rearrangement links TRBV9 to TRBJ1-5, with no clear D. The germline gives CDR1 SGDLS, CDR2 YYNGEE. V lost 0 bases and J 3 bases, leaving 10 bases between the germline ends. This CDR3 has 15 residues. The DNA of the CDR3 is TGTGCCAGCAGCGTAGCGGGAACGATCAATCAGCCCCAGCATTTT. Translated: CASSVAGTINQPQHF. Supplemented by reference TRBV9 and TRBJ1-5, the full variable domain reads DSGVTQTPKHLITATGQRVTLRCSPRSGDLSVYWYQQSLDQGLQFLIQYYNGEERAKGNILERFSAQQFPDLHSELNLSSLELGDSALYFCASSVAGTINQPQHFGDGTRLSIL.

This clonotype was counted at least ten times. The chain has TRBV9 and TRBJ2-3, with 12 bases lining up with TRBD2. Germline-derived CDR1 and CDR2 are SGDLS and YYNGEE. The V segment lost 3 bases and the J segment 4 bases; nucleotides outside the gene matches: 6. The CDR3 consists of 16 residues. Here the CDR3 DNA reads TGTGCCAGCAGCGGGGCGACTAGCGGGGGCCCAGATACGCAGTATTTT. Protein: CASSGATSGGPDTQYF.